Listed here are 30 T cell receptor beta chains from one sample, sequenced in a study of Ad26.COV2.S vaccination and SARS-CoV-2 variants. Some clones are missing from TCRdb's copy, which holds only in-frame ones; the method was immunoSEQ multiplex PCR. The top ten hold approximately 51% of the sample, which has 40,000 to 55,000 clones, roughly 84% seen once. Specimen: peripheral blood, collected after recovery from COVID-19. The receptors shown here come from a human donor who had recovered from COVID-19.

The V gene is TRBV5-1, the J gene TRBJ2-1; TRBD2 aligns across 7 bases. Germline V gene sequence: CDR1 SGHRS, CDR2 YFSETQ. Unmatched junction bases numbered 5, after V lost 2 bases and J lost 6 bases. The CDR3 is 14 residues long. CDR3 nucleotide sequence: TGCGCCAGCAGCTTAGCGGGAAACCTCAATGAGCAGTTCTTC. This codes for CASSLAGNLNEQFF.

This chain connects TRBV5-8 to TRBJ2-7; 9 bases are a match to TRBD1. Germline lookup yields CDR1 SGHTS and CDR2 YDEGEE. This CDR3 has 15 residues. V trimming: 0 bases; J trimming: 12 bases; junction bases outside the gene matches: 13. CDR3 region: CASSLEGQGGEGRYF. The CDR3 coding sequence is TGTGCCAGCAGCTTGGAGGGACAGGGAGGAGAGGGCCGGTACTTC. The full variable domain, in which reference TRBV5-8 and TRBJ2-7 provide the parts outside the CDR3, is EAGVTQSPTHLIKTRGQQATLRCSPISGHTSVYWYQQALGLGLQFLLWYDEGEERNRGNFPPRFSGRQFPNYSSELNVNALELEDSALYLCASSLEGQGGEGRYFGPGTRLTVT.

V and J are TRBV5-5 and TRBJ2-2; no clear D. V was shortened by 4 bases and J by 1 base, with 8 bases between the two germline ends. The CDR3 extends over 14 amino acids. Germline V gene data show CDR1 as SGHKS and CDR2 as YYEKEE (reference sequence). CDR3 loop: CASSIRLNTGELFF. Here the CDR3 DNA reads TGTGCCAGCAGCATCAGGTTGAACACCGGGGAGCTGTTTTTT.

The chain combines TRBV7-9 with TRBJ1-3, with 8 bases matching TRBD1. Germline lookup yields CDR1 SEHNR and CDR2 FQNEAQ (reference sequence). V shed 5 bases, J shed 6 bases, and the junction held 9 bases outside the gene matches. This CDR3 has 15 amino acids. CDR3 nucleotides: TGTGCCAGCAGCCCGGACAGGGCTAGGGAAAACACCATATATTTT. Translated, it gives CASSPDRARENTIYF.

The rearrangement joins TRBV28 to TRBJ2-7, with D unresolved. The CDR3 extends over 13 amino acids. With 3 bases removed from V and 6 bases from J, the gap between germline ends came to 12 bases. CDR1 and CDR2 (germline): MDHEN, SYDVKM. The CDR3 coding sequence is TGTGCCAGCAGTTTGACATCAGGTGGCGAGCAGTACTTC. Translating gives CASSLTSGGEQYF.

The rearrangement uses TRBV24-1 and TRBJ2-2, with 8 bases fitting TRBD1. V was pared by 4 bases and J by 7 bases, with 16 bases of the junction left unmatched. Germline CDR1 reads KGHDR; CDR2 reads SFDVKD. CDR3 size: 18 residues. The CDR3 coding sequence is TGTGCCACCAGTGAGCCGGTGTTAGACAGGGGCGTGCGCGGGGAGCTGTTTTTT. It codes for CATSEPVLDRGVRGELFF.

A few counts support this clone. The chain recombines TRBV10-2 with TRBJ2-7; D is possibly TRBD1 or TRBD2 (5 bases each). This CDR3 comprises 13 residues. V gave up 6 bases and J gave up 3 bases, with 12 bases separating them. In germline, CDR1 is WSHSY, CDR2 SAAADI. The CDR3 DNA sequence: TGCGCCAGCAGCGCCACAGGAGGCTACGAGCAGTACTTC. Protein sequence: CASSATGGYEQYF.

The chain carries TRBV7-3 and TRBJ1-1; no reliable D call. Germline-derived CDR1 and CDR2 are SGHTA and FQGTGA. The V end was cut by 2 bases, the J end by 3 bases, with 13 bases between. CDR3 length equals 15 residues. CDR3 nucleotide sequence: TGTGCCAGCAGCTTAGGGAAGGTGTCGGACACTGAAGCTTTCTTT. Translating gives CASSLGKVSDTEAFF.

The CDR3 DNA sequence: TGTGCCAGCAGCCTTCTAGCAGGACTGGGCACAGATACGCAGTATTTT. Its protein is CASSLLAGLGTDTQYF. This chain uses TRBV3-1 (or the pseudogene TRBV3-2) with TRBJ2-3; maybe TRBD2 (5 bases). Germline lookup yields CDR1 LGHDT and CDR2 YNNKEL (reference sequence). There are 16 residues in the CDR3. V lost 4 bases, J lost 1 base, and 15 bases lay in between.

The chain links TRBV6-1 to TRBJ2-7, with 9 bases that match TRBD1. V gave up 3 bases and J gave up 2 bases; unmatched junction bases: 2. Germline CDR1 is MNHNS and CDR2 is SASEGT. The CDR3 consists of 14 residues. As DNA, the CDR3 is TGTGCCAGCAGTGATACAGGGGGCCCCTACGAGCAGTACGTC. Its protein product is CASSDTGGPYEQYV.

The V gene is TRBV6-1, the J gene TRBJ2-5; 9 bases match TRBD2. The V gene end was trimmed by 2 bases and the J gene end by 2 bases; junction bases not matched to a gene: 6. In germline, CDR1 is MNHNS, CDR2 SASEGT. CDR3 length: 16 amino acids. In nucleotides, the CDR3 is TGTGCCAGCAGTGAATGGGTAACTAGCGGGCAAGAGACCCAGTACTTC. This translates into CASSEWVTSGQETQYF.

The V and J genes are TRBV2 and TRBJ2-3, with D uncertain. Germline CDR1 and CDR2: SNHLY and FYNNEI. CDR3 length: 12 residues. Trimming cost V 6 bases and J 2 bases, with 6 bases left between them. In DNA form, the CDR3 reads TGTGCCAGCAGCGACCACACAGATACGCAGTATTTT. Translation: CASSDHTDTQYF.

The rearrangement uses TRBV24-1 and TRBJ2-3; D is possibly TRBD2 (7 bases). This CDR3 spans 15 amino acids. The V end was cut by 6 bases, the J end by 0 bases, with 12 bases between. Germline assignment: CDR1 KGHDR and CDR2 SFDVKD. CDR3 coding DNA: TGTGCCACCAGTTCGGGGGGCGCTAGCACAGATACGCAGTATTTT. Translated, it gives CATSSGGASTDTQYF.

This CDR3 is CASSVGEGRAGIQYF. DNA of the CDR3: TGTGCCAGCAGCGTAGGAGAGGGCAGGGCGGGCATTCAGTACTTC. This chain links TRBV9 with TRBJ2-4; D possibly uses TRBD1 or TRBD2 (5 bases each). The V and J ends lost 0 bases and 9 bases respectively, with 16 bases between them. Germline CDR1 reads SGDLS; CDR2 reads YYNGEE. This CDR3 comprises 15 residues.

This clone occurred a few times. The rearrangement links TRBV7-2 to TRBJ1-1, with no clear D. Trimming shortened V by 2 bases and J by 0 bases, and 13 bases separated the two germline ends. The CDR3 extends over 16 amino acids. From germline, CDR1 is SGHTA and CDR2 FQGNSA. In nucleotides, the CDR3 is TGTGCCAGCAGCTTAAATGGTCCCCGATTGAACACTGAAGCTTTCTTT. It specifies CASSLNGPRLNTEAFF.

The gene calls are TRBV15 and TRBJ1-1; 7 positions agree with TRBD1. J lost 4 bases, V lost 5 bases, and 13 bases had no gene match. CDR3 length: 16 amino acids. The germline V gene encodes CDR1 LNHNV and CDR2 YYDKDF (reference sequence). The CDR3 loop is CATSRTGGQMPTEAFF. CDR3 sequence (DNA): TGTGCCACCAGCCGAACTGGGGGACAGATGCCCACTGAAGCTTTCTTT.

This sequence joins TRBV18 and TRBJ2-7; D not certain. CDR1 KGHSH and CDR2 LQKENI come from the germline V gene. Between the trimmed V and J ends, which lost 4 bases and 1 base, there was a span of 17 bases. The CDR3 spans 16 residues. The CDR3 is CASSLSLSSGSYEQYF. As DNA, the CDR3 is TGTGCCAGCTCACTATCGCTGTCTTCCGGGTCCTACGAGCAGTACTTC.

A few counts support this clone. The chain uses TRBV24-1 and TRBJ1-2, with a tentative D call TRBD1 (6 bases). This CDR3 is 11 amino acids long. With 7 bases removed from V and 7 bases from J, the gap between germline ends came to 9 bases. CDR1 and CDR2 from the germline V gene are KGHDR and SFDVKD. The CDR3 here is CATRDSLGYTF. The CDR3 DNA follows: TGTGCCACCAGGGACAGTCTTGGCTACACCTTC.

This chain uses TRBV5-6 with TRBJ1-2, with D maybe TRBD1 (5 bases). Trimming took off 3 bases at V and 6 bases at J, with 9 bases between the two ends. CDR1 SGHDT and CDR2 YYEEEE come from the germline V gene. This CDR3 is 12 amino acids long. CDR3 nucleotides: TGTGCCAGCAGCTCTGGGGGAAATGGCTACACCTTC. Residues: CASSSGGNGYTF.

This clone was picked up a small number of times. V is TRBV3-1 (or the pseudogene TRBV3-2) and J is TRBJ1-2; 7 positions agree with TRBD1. Per the germline V gene, CDR1 is LGHDT and CDR2 is YNNKEL (reference sequence). This CDR3 contains 16 residues. The V segment lost 5 bases and the J segment 0 bases; nucleotides outside the gene matches: 9. CDR3 region: CASSAKWGQSNYGYTF. CDR3 bases: TGTGCCAGCAGCGCCAAGTGGGGACAGTCTAACTATGGCTACACCTTC.

The J gene is TRBJ1-2, the V gene TRBV14; D not resolved. Looked up from germline, CDR1 is SGHDN and CDR2 is FVKESK. V was pared by 1 base and J by 0 bases, with 9 bases between. The CDR3 totals 15 residues. The CDR3 DNA reads TGTGCCAGCAGCCAAGCGCATGGGGCTAACTATGGCTACACCTTC. This sequence encodes CASSQAHGANYGYTF.

The gene calls are TRBV12-3 or TRBV12-4 and TRBJ1-1, with 10 bases identical to TRBD1. Trimming at V came to 4 bases and at J to 10 bases, leaving 6 bases not matched to a gene. CDR3 length equals 13 residues. The CDR3 is CASSSRDRGRAFF. In nucleotides, the CDR3 is TGTGCCAGCAGTTCCCGGGACAGGGGAAGAGCTTTCTTT.

This rearrangement joins TRBV27 to TRBJ1-2; TRBD1 is a possible D gene (5 bases). This CDR3 is 14 amino acids long. V was shortened by 4 bases and J by 6 bases, with 15 bases between the two germline ends. Per the germline V gene, CDR1 is MNHEY and CDR2 is SMNVEV (reference sequence). The CDR3 bases are TGTGCCAGCAGTTCGCGGACAACGCGGAATGGCTACACCTTC. This gives the protein CASSSRTTRNGYTF.

As to this clone: This CDR3 is also generated by other DNA sequences in the sample. The chain uses TRBV6-4 and TRBJ1-1; D might be TRBD1 (5 bases). CDR3 length equals 14 residues. The germline CDR1 and CDR2 sequences are MRHNA and SNTAGT. Trimming took off 6 bases at V and 0 bases at J, with 11 bases between the two ends. The CDR3 bases are TGTGCCAGCAGCCCGGGGGGAGTGAACACTGAAGCTTTCTTT. This encodes CASSPGGVNTEAFF.

V gene TRBV5-1 combines with J gene TRBJ1-6; the D is unclear. CDR1 is SGHRS, CDR2 YFSETQ, per germline. The CDR3 loop spans 17 amino acids. The V and J ends lost 0 bases and 6 bases respectively, with 16 bases between them. CDR3 loop: CASSLDLVGGFNSPLHF. In DNA, the CDR3 is TGCGCCAGCAGCTTGGATCTCGTGGGCGGATTTAATTCACCCCTCCACTTT. The whole variable domain, filled in from reference TRBV5-1 and TRBJ1-6, reads KAGVTQTPRYLIKTRGQQVTLSCSPISGHRSVSWYQQTPGQGLQFLFEYFSETQRNKGNFPGRFSGRQFSNSRSEMNVSTLELGDSALYLCASSLDLVGGFNSPLHFGNGTRLTVT.

In its sample, this clone was seen once. The chain is built from TRBV5-1 and TRBJ2-1, with D maybe TRBD1 (6 bases). The germline V gene encodes CDR1 SGHRS and CDR2 YFSETQ. The CDR3 has 16 residues. V lost 0 bases and J 5 bases, leaving 15 bases between the germline ends. CDR3 bases: TGCGCCAGCAGCTTGGCACAGGGAACCAGTGACAATGAGCAGTTCTTC. It encodes CASSLAQGTSDNEQFF.

V and J are TRBV20-1 and TRBJ1-6, with D unresolved. CDR1 and CDR2 from the germline V gene are DFQATT and SNEGSKA (reference sequence). The germline V and J ends were trimmed by 3 bases and 7 bases, with 13 bases remaining between them. This CDR3 is 14 amino acids long. The CDR3 is CSASRGAPNSPLHF. CDR3 DNA: TGCAGTGCTAGTCGGGGTGCTCCGAATTCACCCCTCCACTTT.

The V and J genes are TRBV6-5 and TRBJ2-5; D is uncertain. V lost 8 bases and J 0 bases, leaving 13 bases between the germline ends. The CDR3 sequence is 14 residues long. Germline V CDR1 and CDR2: MNHEY, SVGAGI. The CDR3 region is CASGTGRYQETQYF. The DNA of the CDR3 is TGTGCCAGCGGTACCGGACGGTACCAAGAGACCCAGTACTTC.

The chain combines TRBV4-2 with TRBJ1-2; the D gene is possibly TRBD1 (5 bases). The germline CDR1 and CDR2 sequences are LGHNA and YNFKEQ. The V end was cut by 6 bases, the J end by 4 bases, with 9 bases between. The CDR3 runs to 12 residues. CDR3 in amino acids: CASRMGGYGYTF. The CDR3, as DNA: TGTGCCAGCAGAATGGGGGGCTATGGCTACACCTTC.

The gene calls are TRBV5-6 and TRBJ2-5, with D unresolved. This CDR3 is 13 amino acids long. V shed 1 base and J shed 5 bases, with 9 bases lying between them. Germline lookup yields CDR1 SGHDT and CDR2 YYEEEE. In nucleotides, the CDR3 is TGTGCCAGCAGCTTGCTAGGTTATGAGACCCAGTACTTC. Its translation: CASSLLGYETQYF.